Sequencing of this T cell receptor beta chain was carried out in a study of cytomegalovirus exposure and HLA in healthy donors. Study outcomes and limitations: Accurate prediction of most subjects' HLA-A and HLA-B alleles from TCR beta sequences was reported.

CDR3 length equals 12 residues. V dropped 4 bases and J dropped 6 bases, with 10 bases sitting between them. The V gene's germline CDR1 is SGHKS and CDR2 YYEKEE (reference sequence). Concerning this clone itself: Its antigen remains unknown.

The study ran its PCR with 60 Vbeta and 13 Jbeta primers. The assay was immunoSEQ multiplex PCR, and TCRdb's table has in-frame clones only and misses some. The sample lists under 250,000 clones, about 86% occurring once. Unrecorded immune exposure was likely among donors, who were nominally healthy when sampled. Sequenced material: PBMCs. The J gene is TRBJ1-2, the V gene TRBV5-5, with D perhaps matching TRBD1 (6 bases). The sequence was collected from a woman aged 60-75 years in good health and CMV-seropositive. DNA of the CDR3: TGTGCCAGCAGCGCCGGGGGGCATGGCTACACCTTC. Its protein product is CASSAGGHGYTF.